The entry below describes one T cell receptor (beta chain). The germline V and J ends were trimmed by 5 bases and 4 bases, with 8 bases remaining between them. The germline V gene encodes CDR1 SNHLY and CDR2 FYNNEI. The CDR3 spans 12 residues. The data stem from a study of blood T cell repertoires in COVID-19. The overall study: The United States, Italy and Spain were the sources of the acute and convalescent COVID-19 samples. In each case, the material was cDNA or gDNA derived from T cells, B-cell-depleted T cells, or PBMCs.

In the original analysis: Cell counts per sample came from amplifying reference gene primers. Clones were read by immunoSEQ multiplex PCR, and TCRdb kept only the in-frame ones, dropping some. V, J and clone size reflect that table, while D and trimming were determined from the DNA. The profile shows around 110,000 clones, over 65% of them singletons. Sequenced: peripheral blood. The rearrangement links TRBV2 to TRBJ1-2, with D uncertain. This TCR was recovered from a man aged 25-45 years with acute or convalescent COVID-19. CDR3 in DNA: TGTGCCAGCAGTTTCTCCGGCTATGGCTACACCTTC. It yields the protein CASSFSGYGYTF.